One and the same sample provided the 30 T cell receptor beta chains below, sequenced in a study of Ad26.COV2.S vaccination and SARS-CoV-2 variants (dated by TCRdb to the early 2020s). Sample treatment or condition, as interpreted from the label and publication: around 19 received Ad26.COV2.S at low or high dose, single or two shots; several received placebo; per-sample allocation not given. For vaccine and placebo recipients, repertoires were sequenced using samples collected on day 63 after the first injection. Receptor amplification or capture employed the immunoSEQ multiplex PCR assay. TCRdb holds this immuneACCESS table with in-frame rearrangements only. Some clones are missing; in checked studies, unresolved V genes explain under half, and the rest has no known cause. Across this sample there are 350,000 to 450,000 clones, with approximately 92% seen only once. The ten largest account for more than 1.5% of the sample.

The sample here was peripheral blood, taken in a trial of Ad26.COV2.S vaccine versus placebo. The receptors derive from a person aged 18-65 years who received the Ad26.COV2.S COVID-19 vaccine or a placebo.

The gene calls are TRBV6-5 and TRBJ2-7; 9 nucleotides line up with TRBD1. The ends lost 4 bases at V and 4 bases at J; junction bases unmatched: 5. This CDR3 region has 14 residues. Per germline, CDR1 MNHEY and CDR2 SVGAGI. The CDR3 protein is CASSFLGQGYEQYF. DNA of the CDR3: TGTGCCAGCAGTTTTCTCGGACAGGGGTACGAGCAGTACTTC.

This chain links TRBV28 with TRBJ1-1; D is unclear. The CDR3 extends over 14 amino acids. The germline gives CDR1 MDHEN, CDR2 SYDVKM. The V end lost 3 bases, the J end lost 1 base, and 9 bases lay between the germline ends. For the CDR3, the DNA is TGTGCCAGCAGTTTTGACACCTCGAACACTGAAGCTTTCTTT. As protein: CASSFDTSNTEAFF.

This rearrangement joins TRBV19 to TRBJ1-1; a possible D gene is TRBD1 (5 bases). With 3 bases removed from V and 9 bases from J, the gap between germline ends came to 14 bases. The CDR3 spans 13 residues. CDR1 is LNHDA and CDR2 is SQIVND in the germline V gene (reference sequence). In DNA form, the CDR3 reads TGTGCCAGTAGTATGCGTTGGGGGAGTCAAGCTTTCTTT. Its translation: CASSMRWGSQAFF.

The rearrangement links TRBV15 to TRBJ2-5; 8 positions agree with TRBD1. The trim removed 5 bases at V and 4 bases at J, leaving 9 bases unmatched. CDR3 length: 15 amino acids. Germline V CDR1 and CDR2: LNHNV, YYDKDF (reference sequence). Here the CDR3 DNA reads TGTGCCACCAGCTTTCTGGGACAGGACGGAGAGACCCAGTACTTC. Translating gives CATSFLGQDGETQYF. Variable domain in full (rest from reference TRBV15 and TRBJ2-5): DAMVIQNPRYQVTQFGKPVTLSCSQTLNHNVMYWYQQKSSQAPKLLFHYYDKDFNNEADTPDNFQSRRPNTSFCFLDIRSPGLGDTAMYLCATSFLGQDGETQYFGPGTRLLVL.

V gene TRBV2 combines with J gene TRBJ2-7, with D unclear. Germline CDR1 SNHLY, CDR2 FYNNEI. The CDR3 is 15 residues long. V was clipped by 7 bases and J by 2 bases, with 18 bases between them. The CDR3: CASKFGLDNTYEQYF. As DNA, the CDR3 is TGTGCCAGCAAATTCGGGCTAGACAATACCTACGAGCAGTACTTC.

The chain joins TRBV7-6 to TRBJ2-1; no firm D call. V was shortened by 5 bases and J by 8 bases, with 10 bases between the two germline ends. This CDR3 contains 12 residues. CDR1 and CDR2 from the germline V gene are SGHVS and FNYEAQ. CDR3 bases: TGTGCCAGCAGCCCGCTGGCGGATGAGCAGTTCTTC. It codes for CASSPLADEQFF.

This rearrangement joins TRBV6-6 to TRBJ1-4; D is undetermined. The CDR3 contains 14 residues. Germline V gene sequence: CDR1 MNHNY, CDR2 SVGAGI (reference sequence). Trimming stripped 11 bases from V and 7 bases from J, with 20 bases between. CDR3 residues: CASERTGGGEKLFF. The CDR3 DNA reads TGTGCCTCAGAGCGTACGGGTGGTGGTGAAAAACTGTTTTTT.

V gene TRBV15 combines with J gene TRBJ1-5; 8 bases line up with TRBD1. This CDR3 contains 17 residues. V lost 5 bases, J lost 0 bases, and 9 bases stayed unmatched. From germline, CDR1 is LNHNV and CDR2 YYDKDF (reference sequence). DNA of the CDR3: TGTGCCACCAGCCGTCGACAGGGGATCTATAGCAATCAGCCCCAGCATTTT. This gives the protein CATSRRQGIYSNQPQHF.

This chain joins TRBV5-1 and TRBJ1-2; D call uncertain. This CDR3 spans 14 amino acids. Germline V gene sequence: CDR1 SGHRS, CDR2 YFSETQ. Trimming cost V 0 bases and J 4 bases, with 10 bases left between them. CDR3 bases: TGCGCCAGCAGCTTGGAGAAAGCAGCCTATGGCTACACCTTC. Translation gives CASSLEKAAYGYTF.

The chain couples TRBV2 to TRBJ2-1, with 7 bases fitting TRBD2. V was clipped by 8 bases and J by 9 bases; unmatched bases: 16. CDR3 length: 15 amino acids. CDR1 and CDR2 (germline): SNHLY, FYNNEI. The CDR3 here is CASLNSDSRGVEQFF. In nucleotides, the CDR3 is TGTGCCAGCTTAAACTCGGACTCTCGGGGGGTTGAGCAGTTCTTC.

This chain joins TRBV5-1 and TRBJ2-1; D gene ambiguous. V dropped 1 base and J dropped 4 bases, with 15 bases sitting between them. The CDR3 loop spans 16 amino acids. CDR1 is SGHRS, CDR2 YFSETQ, per germline. CDR3 amino acids: CASSLRPTPVYNEQFF. DNA for the CDR3: TGCGCCAGCAGCTTGAGGCCTACCCCAGTATACAATGAGCAGTTCTTC.

The chain links TRBV29-1 to TRBJ1-5; D uncertain. From germline, CDR1 is SQVTM and CDR2 ANQGSEA. The CDR3 is 16 residues long. With 7 bases removed from V and 1 base from J, the gap between germline ends came to 20 bases. The CDR3 here is CSAGWGYQASNQPQHF. The DNA of the CDR3 is TGCAGCGCCGGGTGGGGTTACCAGGCAAGCAATCAGCCCCAGCATTTT.

This clone turned up a few times. Additional DNA sequences in this sample encode the identical CDR3. The chain recombines TRBV3-1 (or the pseudogene TRBV3-2) with TRBJ1-6; no clear D. The germline V and J ends were trimmed by 1 base and 9 bases, with 4 bases remaining between them. The germline V gene has CDR1 LGHDT and CDR2 YNNKEL (reference sequence). The CDR3 is 12 residues long. CDR3 bases: TGTGCCAGCAGCCAAGCAGGTTCACCCCTCCACTTT. Translation gives CASSQAGSPLHF.

This chain joins TRBV11-2 and TRBJ1-6; no definite D call. V was pared by 1 base and J by 8 bases, with 3 bases between. This CDR3 contains 12 residues. CDR1 and CDR2 from the germline V gene are SGHAT and FQNNGV. CDR3 residues: CASSLADSPLHF. The CDR3 coding sequence is TGTGCCAGCAGCTTAGCCGATTCACCCCTCCACTTT.

This clone was detected once. At one end the junction does not follow the germline gene, possibly because of a read error. J is TRBJ2-1 and V is TRBV5-4; 11 bases line up with TRBD2. The CDR3 is made up of 15 amino acids. Germline values: CDR1 SGHNT, CDR2 YYREEE (reference sequence). The CDR3 here is CTSSLGVTSGEEQFF. DNA of the CDR3: TGTACCAGCAGCTTGGGCGTGACTAGCGGGGAAGAGCAGTTCTTC.

The chain links TRBV4-3 to TRBJ1-6, with D possibly matching TRBD1 (5 bases). In germline, CDR1 is LGHNA, CDR2 YSLEER. This CDR3 comprises 15 residues. V lost 0 bases to trimming and J lost 10 bases, with 13 bases between them. The CDR3 spells CASSQEGGSGSPLHF. The CDR3, as DNA: TGCGCCAGCAGCCAAGAGGGGGGTTCTGGATCACCCCTCCACTTT.

V and J are TRBV2 and TRBJ1-6, with D hard to call. The germline V gene encodes CDR1 SNHLY and CDR2 FYNNEI. This CDR3 spans 13 amino acids. Trimming shortened V by 3 bases and J by 4 bases, and 4 bases separated the two germline ends. The CDR3 bases are TGTGCCAGCAGTGATTATTATAATTCACCCCTCCACTTT. This encodes CASSDYYNSPLHF.

The chain combines TRBV2 with TRBJ1-2; the match to TRBD1 covers 7 bases. The V and J ends lost 6 bases and 6 bases, in that order; junction bases with no gene match: 4. The CDR3 spans 12 residues. Germline lookup yields CDR1 SNHLY and CDR2 FYNNEI. The CDR3 spells CASSETGNGYTF. The CDR3 DNA sequence: TGTGCCAGCAGCGAGACAGGGAATGGCTACACCTTC. Full variable domain (missing parts from reference TRBV2 and TRBJ1-2): EPEVTQTPSHQVTQMGQEVILRCVPISNHLYFYWYRQILGQKVEFLVSFYNNEISEKSEIFDDQFSVERPDGSNFTLKIRSTKLEDSAMYFCASSETGNGYTFGSGTRLTVV.

The chain uses TRBV3-1 (or the pseudogene TRBV3-2) and TRBJ1-2, with D tentatively TRBD1 (6 bases). Germline-derived CDR1 and CDR2 are LGHDT and YNNKEL (reference sequence). Deletions cut 1 base from V and 6 bases from J, with 15 bases between. The CDR3 length is 15 residues. The CDR3, as DNA: TGTGCCAGCAGCCAAGGAGGGGGAGGTGCTGATGGCTACACCTTC. This codes for CASSQGGGGADGYTF.

The rearrangement joins TRBV19 to TRBJ1-1; tentative D call: TRBD1 (6 bases). V was shortened by 5 bases and J by 0 bases, with 13 bases between the two germline ends. The CDR3 length is 15 residues. Germline values: CDR1 LNHDA, CDR2 SQIVND (reference sequence). CDR3 residues: CASSPPDSMNTEAFF. For the CDR3, the DNA is TGTGCCAGTAGTCCGCCGGACAGTATGAACACTGAAGCTTTCTTT.

The chain has TRBV16 and TRBJ1-1, with 7 bases identical to TRBD1. The V gene's germline CDR1 is KGHSY and CDR2 FQNENV. The CDR3 is made up of 14 amino acids. V gave up 4 bases and J gave up 3 bases; unmatched junction bases: 5. The CDR3 protein is CASSLSGGDTEAFF. The CDR3 DNA reads as TGTGCCAGCAGCCTATCAGGGGGGGACACTGAAGCTTTCTTT.

The table lists this clone with a count of one. The genes are TRBV6-6 and TRBJ1-6, with D possibly being TRBD1 (5 bases). Germline V gives CDR1 MNHNY, CDR2 SVGAGI (reference sequence). This CDR3 comprises 13 residues. The V and J ends lost 6 bases and 5 bases respectively, with 8 bases between them. CDR3 amino acids: CASRVRDNSPLHF. CDR3 sequence (DNA): TGTGCCAGCAGGGTCAGGGATAATTCACCCCTCCACTTT.

This clone was picked up a small number of times. V usage is TRBV19 and J usage is TRBJ1-5; a possible D gene is TRBD1 (6 bases). CDR1 is LNHDA, CDR2 SQIVND, per germline (reference sequence). V lost 7 bases and J 4 bases, leaving 17 bases between the germline ends. The CDR3 is 15 amino acids. The CDR3 nucleotides are TGTGCCAGTACTGTCGTTGGACAGTTAAATCAGCCCCAGCATTTT. As protein: CASTVVGQLNQPQHF.

The chain combines TRBV7-9 with TRBJ2-7, with D perhaps given as TRBD1 or TRBD2 (7 bases each). Per germline, CDR1 SEHNR and CDR2 FQNEAQ (reference sequence). With 4 bases removed from V and 0 bases from J, the gap between germline ends came to 13 bases. This CDR3 spans 15 amino acids. The CDR3 loop is CASSWSGTDSYEQYF. CDR3 coding DNA: TGTGCCAGCAGCTGGAGCGGGACAGACTCCTACGAGCAGTACTTC.

This chain links TRBV10-3 with TRBJ2-3; TRBD1 matches 7 bases. CDR1 is ENHRY and CDR2 is SYGVKD in the germline V gene. Trimming at V came to 3 bases and at J to 1 base, leaving 7 bases not matched to a gene. This CDR3 has 16 amino acids. CDR3 bases: TGTGCCATCAGTGAAGACAGGGCACTCCGCACAGATACGCAGTATTTT. This sequence encodes CAISEDRALRTDTQYF.

This clone was seen just once. The V call is TRBV5-6, the J call TRBJ2-7; the D gene is possibly TRBD2 (5 bases). Trimming stripped 1 base from V and 2 bases from J, with 7 bases between. CDR3 size: 13 residues. Germline CDR1 SGHDT, CDR2 YYEEEE. The CDR3: CASSLSGAYEQYF. The CDR3 DNA reads as TGTGCCAGCAGCTTGAGCGGCGCCTACGAGCAGTACTTC. The full variable domain, rest sourced from reference TRBV5-6 and TRBJ2-7, is DAGVTQSPTHLIKTRGQQVTLRCSPKSGHDTVSWYQQALGQGPQFIFQYYEEEERQRGNFPDRFSGHQFPNYSSELNVNALLLGDSALYLCASSLSGAYEQYFGPGTRLTVT.

This clone was counted only a few times. The chain couples TRBV4-3 to TRBJ2-7; TRBD1 is a possible D gene (5 bases). Germline assignment: CDR1 LGHNA and CDR2 YSLEER. The germline V and J ends were trimmed by 1 base and 6 bases, with 10 bases remaining between them. This CDR3 is built from 13 residues. CDR3 in amino acids: CASSQVQQGEQYF. CDR3 DNA sequence: TGCGCCAGCAGCCAAGTCCAGCAGGGCGAGCAGTACTTC.

V usage is TRBV9 and J usage is TRBJ1-1; maybe TRBD1 (5 bases). The CDR3 has 14 amino acids. Between the trimmed V and J ends, which lost 1 base and 7 bases, there was a span of 14 bases. Germline V gene data show CDR1 as SGDLS and CDR2 as YYNGEE. The CDR3 reads CASSVHVGANEAFF. The CDR3 DNA is TGTGCCAGCAGCGTACATGTAGGGGCAAATGAAGCTTTCTTT.

This sequence joins TRBV28 and TRBJ1-1; the D gene is possibly TRBD1 (6 bases). The CDR3 totals 17 residues. Germline assignment: CDR1 MDHEN and CDR2 SYDVKM. With 0 bases removed from V and 10 bases from J, the gap between germline ends came to 24 bases. CDR3 in amino acids: CASSLWVGGAQDIGAFF. The CDR3 DNA follows: TGTGCCAGCAGTTTATGGGTTGGGGGGGCTCAAGATATAGGAGCTTTCTTT.

The rearrangement uses TRBV5-4 and TRBJ1-3; 9 positions match TRBD1. Germline values: CDR1 SGHNT, CDR2 YYREEE (reference sequence). This CDR3 comprises 15 residues. After removal of 0 bases from V and 2 bases from J, the junction contained 0 bases not matched to a gene. CDR3 coding DNA: TGTGCCAGCAGCTTGGGGACAGGGGCTGGAAACACCATATATTTT. Amino acid sequence: CASSLGTGAGNTIYF.